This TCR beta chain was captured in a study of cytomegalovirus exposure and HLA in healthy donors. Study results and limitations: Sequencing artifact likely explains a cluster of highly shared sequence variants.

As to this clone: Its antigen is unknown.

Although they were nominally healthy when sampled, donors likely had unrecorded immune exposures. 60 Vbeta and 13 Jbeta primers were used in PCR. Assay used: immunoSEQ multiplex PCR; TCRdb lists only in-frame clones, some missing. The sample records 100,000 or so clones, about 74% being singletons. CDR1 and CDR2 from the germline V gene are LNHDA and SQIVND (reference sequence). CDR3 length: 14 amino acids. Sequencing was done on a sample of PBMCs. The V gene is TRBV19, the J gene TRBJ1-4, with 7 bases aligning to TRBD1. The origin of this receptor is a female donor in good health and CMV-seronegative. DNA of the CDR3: TGTGACATACTTTCAGGGGGAACTAATGAAAAACTGTTTTTT. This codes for CDILSGGTNEKLFF.